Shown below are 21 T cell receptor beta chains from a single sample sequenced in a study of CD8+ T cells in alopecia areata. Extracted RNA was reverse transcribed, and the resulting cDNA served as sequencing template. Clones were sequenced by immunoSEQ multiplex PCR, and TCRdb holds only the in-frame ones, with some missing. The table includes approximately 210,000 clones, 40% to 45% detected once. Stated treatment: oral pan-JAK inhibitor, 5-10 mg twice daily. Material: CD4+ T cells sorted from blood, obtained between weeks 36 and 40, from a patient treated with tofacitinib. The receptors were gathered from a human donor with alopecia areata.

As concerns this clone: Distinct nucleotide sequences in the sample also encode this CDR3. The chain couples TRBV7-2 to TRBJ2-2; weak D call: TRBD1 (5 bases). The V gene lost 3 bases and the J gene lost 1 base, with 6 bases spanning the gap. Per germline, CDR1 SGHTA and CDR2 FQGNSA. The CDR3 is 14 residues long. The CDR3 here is CASSFGQNTGELFF. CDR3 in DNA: TGTGCCAGCAGCTTCGGACAGAACACCGGGGAGCTGTTTTTT. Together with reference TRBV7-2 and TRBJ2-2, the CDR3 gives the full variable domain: GAGVSQSPSNKVTEKGKDVELRCDPISGHTALYWYRQSLGQGLEFLIYFQGNSAPDKSGLPSDRFSAERTGGSVSTLTIQRTQQEDSAVYLCASSFGQNTGELFFGEGSRLTVL.

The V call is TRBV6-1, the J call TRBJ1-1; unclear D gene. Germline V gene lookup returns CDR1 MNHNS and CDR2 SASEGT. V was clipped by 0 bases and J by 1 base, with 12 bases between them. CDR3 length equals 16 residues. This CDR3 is CASSEAAVRANTEAFF. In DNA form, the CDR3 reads TGTGCCAGCAGTGAAGCCGCGGTTAGGGCGAACACTGAAGCTTTCTTT.

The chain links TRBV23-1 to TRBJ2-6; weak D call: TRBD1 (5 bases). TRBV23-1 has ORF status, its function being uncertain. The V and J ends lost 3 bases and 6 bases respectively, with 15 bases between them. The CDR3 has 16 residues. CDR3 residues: CASSHLQAMAANVLTF. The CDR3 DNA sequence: TGCGCCAGCAGTCACCTACAGGCAATGGCGGCCAACGTCCTGACTTTC.

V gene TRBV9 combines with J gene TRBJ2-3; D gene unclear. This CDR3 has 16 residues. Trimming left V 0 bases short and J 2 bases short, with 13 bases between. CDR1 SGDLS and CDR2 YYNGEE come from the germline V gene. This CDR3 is CASSVDEISPTDTQYF. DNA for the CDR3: TGTGCCAGCAGCGTAGACGAAATTAGCCCCACAGATACGCAGTATTTT.

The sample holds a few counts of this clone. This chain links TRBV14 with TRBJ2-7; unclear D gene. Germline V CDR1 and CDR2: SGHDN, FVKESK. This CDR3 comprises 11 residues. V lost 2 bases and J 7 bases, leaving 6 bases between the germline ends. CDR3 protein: CASSQTREQYF. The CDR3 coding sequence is TGTGCCAGCAGCCAAACGCGGGAGCAGTACTTC. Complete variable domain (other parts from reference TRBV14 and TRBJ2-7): EAGVTQFPSHSVIEKGQTVTLRCDPISGHDNLYWYRRVMGKEIKFLLHFVKESKQDESGMPNNRFLAERTGGTYSTLKVQPAELEDSGVYFCASSQTREQYFGPGTRLTVT.

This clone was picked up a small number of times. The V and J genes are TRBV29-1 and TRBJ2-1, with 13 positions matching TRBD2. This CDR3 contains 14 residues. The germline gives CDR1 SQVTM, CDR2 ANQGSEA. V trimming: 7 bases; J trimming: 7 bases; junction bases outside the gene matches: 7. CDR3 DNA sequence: TGCAGCGCTGCCGGGACTAGCGGGACGAATGAGCAGTTCTTC. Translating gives CSAAGTSGTNEQFF.

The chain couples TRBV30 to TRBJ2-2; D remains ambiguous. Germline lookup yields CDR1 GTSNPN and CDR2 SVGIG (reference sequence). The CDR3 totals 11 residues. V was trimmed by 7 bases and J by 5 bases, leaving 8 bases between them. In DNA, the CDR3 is TGTGCCTCGACCGCAACCGGGGAGCTGTTTTTT. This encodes CASTATGELFF.

The CDR3 DNA reads TGTGCCAGCAGCCCCCCCGCGGGGACAGAGAGCTATGGCTACACCTTC. Protein product: CASSPPAGTESYGYTF. The genes are TRBV25-1 and TRBJ1-2; 7 nucleotides agree with TRBD1. V shed 6 bases and J 4 bases; nucleotides not matched to a gene: 14. CDR1 MGHDK and CDR2 SYGVNS come from the germline V gene. The CDR3 sequence is 16 residues long.

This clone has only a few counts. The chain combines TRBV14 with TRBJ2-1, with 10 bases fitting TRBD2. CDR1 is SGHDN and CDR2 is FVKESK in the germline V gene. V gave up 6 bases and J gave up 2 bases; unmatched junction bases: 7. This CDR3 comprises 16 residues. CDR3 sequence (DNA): TGTGCCAGCAGGCCGCTAGCGGGAGCCCCCTACAATGAGCAGTTCTTC. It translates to CASRPLAGAPYNEQFF.

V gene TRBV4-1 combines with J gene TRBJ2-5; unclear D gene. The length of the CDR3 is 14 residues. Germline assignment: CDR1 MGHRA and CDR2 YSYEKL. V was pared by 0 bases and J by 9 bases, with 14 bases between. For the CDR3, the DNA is TGCGCCAGCAGCCAAGAGGTCCAGGACCGTTCCCAGTACTTC. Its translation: CASSQEVQDRSQYF.

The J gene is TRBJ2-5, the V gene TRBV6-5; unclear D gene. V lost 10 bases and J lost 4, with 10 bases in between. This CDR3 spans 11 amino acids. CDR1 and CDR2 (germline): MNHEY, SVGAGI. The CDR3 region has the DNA TGTGCCACCACGAAGGGAGAGACCCAGTACTTC. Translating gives CATTKGETQYF.

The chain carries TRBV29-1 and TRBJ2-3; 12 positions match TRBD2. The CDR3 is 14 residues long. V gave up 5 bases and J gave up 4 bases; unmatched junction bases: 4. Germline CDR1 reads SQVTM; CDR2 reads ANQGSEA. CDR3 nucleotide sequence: TGCAGCGTTCTACTAGCGGGAGGACCAGATACGCAGTATTTT. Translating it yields CSVLLAGGPDTQYF.

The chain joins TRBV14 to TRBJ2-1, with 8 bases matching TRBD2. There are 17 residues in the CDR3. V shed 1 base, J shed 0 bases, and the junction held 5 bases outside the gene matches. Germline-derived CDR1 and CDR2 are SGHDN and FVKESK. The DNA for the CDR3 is TGTGCCAGCAGCCAAGTAGACCGGGAGGGCTCCTACAATGAGCAGTTCTTC. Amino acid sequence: CASSQVDREGSYNEQFF.

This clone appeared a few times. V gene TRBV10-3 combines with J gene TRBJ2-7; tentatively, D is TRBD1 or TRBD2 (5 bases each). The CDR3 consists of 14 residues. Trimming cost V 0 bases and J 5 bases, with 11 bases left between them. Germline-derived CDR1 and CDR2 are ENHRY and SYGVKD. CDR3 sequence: CAISESWDRNEQYF. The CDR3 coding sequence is TGTGCCATCAGTGAGTCGTGGGACCGCAACGAGCAGTACTTC.

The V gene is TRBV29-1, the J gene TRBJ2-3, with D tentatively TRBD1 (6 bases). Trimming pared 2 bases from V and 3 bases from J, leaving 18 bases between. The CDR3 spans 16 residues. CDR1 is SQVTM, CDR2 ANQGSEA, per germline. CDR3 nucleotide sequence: TGCAGCGTTGAATTCCCCAGGGGTTTAAGAACAGATACGCAGTATTTT. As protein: CSVEFPRGLRTDTQYF.

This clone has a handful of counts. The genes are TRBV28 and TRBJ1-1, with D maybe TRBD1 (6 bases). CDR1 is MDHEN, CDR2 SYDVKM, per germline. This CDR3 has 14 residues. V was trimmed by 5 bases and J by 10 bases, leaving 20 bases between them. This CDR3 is CASSIRQGGVRAFF. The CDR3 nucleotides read TGTGCCAGCAGTATCCGACAAGGGGGAGTAAGAGCTTTCTTT.

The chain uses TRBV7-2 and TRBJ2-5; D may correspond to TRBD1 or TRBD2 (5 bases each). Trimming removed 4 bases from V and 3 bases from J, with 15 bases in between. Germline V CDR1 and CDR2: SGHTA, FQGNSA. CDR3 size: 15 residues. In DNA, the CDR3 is TGTGCCAGCAGCTGGGGCAAGCGAGCGGAAGAGACCCAGTACTTC. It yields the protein CASSWGKRAEETQYF.

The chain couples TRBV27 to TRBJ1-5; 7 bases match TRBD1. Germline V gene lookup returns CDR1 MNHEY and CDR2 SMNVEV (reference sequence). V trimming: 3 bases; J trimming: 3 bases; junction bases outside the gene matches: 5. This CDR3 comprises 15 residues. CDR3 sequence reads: CASSFQGGNNQPQHF. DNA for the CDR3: TGTGCCAGCAGTTTTCAAGGGGGCAACAATCAGCCCCAGCATTTT.

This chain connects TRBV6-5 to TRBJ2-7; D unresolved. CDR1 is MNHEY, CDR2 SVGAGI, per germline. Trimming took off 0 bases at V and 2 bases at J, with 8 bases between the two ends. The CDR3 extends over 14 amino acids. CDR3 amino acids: CASSYSPQTYEQYF. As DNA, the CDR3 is TGTGCCAGCAGTTACTCTCCGCAGACCTACGAGCAGTACTTC.

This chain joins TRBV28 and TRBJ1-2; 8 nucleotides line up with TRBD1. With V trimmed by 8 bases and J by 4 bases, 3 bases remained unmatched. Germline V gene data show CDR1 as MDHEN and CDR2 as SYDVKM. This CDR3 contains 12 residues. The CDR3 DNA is TGTGCCAGCGGACAGGGCAGCTATGGCTACACCTTC. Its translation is CASGQGSYGYTF.

CDR3 in DNA: TGTGCCAGCAGCTTAGAGGGTTGGACTGAAGCTTTCTTT. This encodes CASSLEGWTEAFF. This chain uses TRBV7-9 with TRBJ1-1; D is uncertain. The CDR3 loop spans 13 amino acids. V was pared by 1 base and J by 5 bases, with 8 bases between. Looked up from germline, CDR1 is SEHNR and CDR2 is FQNEAQ (reference sequence). The full variable domain, in which reference TRBV7-9 and TRBJ1-1 provide the parts outside the CDR3, is DTGVSQNPRHKITKRGQNVTFRCDPISEHNRLYWYRQTLGQGPEFLTYFQNEAQLEKSRLLSDRFSAERPKGSFSTLEIQRTEQGDSAMYLCASSLEGWTEAFFGQGTRLTVV.